One sample yielded the 8 T cell receptor beta chains listed below, sequenced in a study of response to subunit inactivated influenza vaccine. TCRdb used MiXCR to reprocess the RT-PCR reads, holding one entry per CDR3 protein. The table has around 530,000 distinct CDR3 sequences, approximately 15% seen once. The sequences come from CD4+ T cells sorted from PBMCs, collected around 25 months after vaccination. Source of these receptors: a man aged 50 to 69 who received an inactivated influenza vaccine.

The rearrangement links TRBV11-1 to TRBJ2-1; D may be TRBD2 (7 bases). Germline CDR1 SGHAT, CDR2 FQDESV (reference sequence). The CDR3 is 18 residues long. V lost 5 bases, J lost 8 bases, and 28 bases lay in between. The CDR3 loop is CASSLLAVRGTHRDEQFF. The CDR3 region has the DNA TGTGCCAGCAGCCTCCTTGCGGTGCGGGGGACCCACAGGGATGAGCAGTTCTTC.

The chain combines TRBV2 with TRBJ2-1; tentative D call: TRBD2 (5 bases). Looked up from germline, CDR1 is SNHLY and CDR2 is FYNNEI. This CDR3 has 14 residues. The V end lost 5 bases, the J end lost 2 bases, and 10 bases lay between the germline ends. The CDR3 reads CASSYSDTYNEQFF. CDR3 sequence (DNA): TGTGCCAGCAGTTATAGCGACACCTACAATGAGCAGTTCTTC.

The V call is TRBV5-1, the J call TRBJ1-4; the match to TRBD1 covers 11 bases. The CDR3 has 14 residues. CDR1 SGHRS and CDR2 YFSETQ come from the germline V gene. Unmatched junction bases numbered 5, after V lost 5 bases and J lost 8 bases. The CDR3 region has the DNA TGCGCCAGCAGTACCGGGACAGGGGGAGAAAAACTGTTTTTT. As protein: CASSTGTGGEKLFF.

This clonotype was seen repeatedly, ten times or more. J is TRBJ2-7 and V is TRBV4-3, with D possibly being TRBD1 (5 bases). The germline gives CDR1 LGHNA, CDR2 YSLEER. This CDR3 comprises 15 residues. V was trimmed by 1 base and J by 3 bases, leaving 13 bases between them. CDR3 loop: CASSQVYDSSYEQYF. The CDR3 nucleotides read TGCGCCAGCAGCCAAGTCTACGACAGTAGCTACGAGCAGTACTTC.

V gene TRBV3-1 combines with J gene TRBJ2-5; TRBD2 matches at 11 bases. V lost 4 bases to trimming and J lost 10 bases; unmatched junction nucleotides: 11. The CDR3 sequence is 15 residues long. In germline, CDR1 is LGHDT, CDR2 YNNKEL (reference sequence). The CDR3 DNA reads TGTGCCAGCAGCCCCAATGGACTAGCGGGTAGTATCCAGTACTTC. Translating it yields CASSPNGLAGSIQYF.

The sample holds many counts of this clonotype. The rearrangement links TRBV5-1 to TRBJ2-1, with D unresolved. V gave up 0 bases and J gave up 7 bases, with 11 bases separating them. This CDR3 spans 14 amino acids. Germline loops: CDR1 SGHRS, CDR2 YFSETQ. The CDR3 is CASSLGTTINEQFF. CDR3 coding DNA: TGCGCCAGCAGCTTGGGTACTACCATTAATGAGCAGTTCTTC.

This clonotype was detected only a few times. The V gene is TRBV28, the J gene TRBJ1-1; TRBD1 matches 7 bases. This CDR3 is 12 amino acids long. Germline V lookup: CDR1 MDHEN, CDR2 SYDVKM. V lost 6 bases to trimming and J lost 7 bases; unmatched junction nucleotides: 5. The CDR3 DNA is TGTGCCAGCAGCGTTACAGGGGATGAAGCTTTCTTT. It yields the protein CASSVTGDEAFF.

This clonotype was seen more than once but under ten times. The rearrangement links TRBV25-1 to TRBJ2-2, with 7 bases fitting TRBD2. The germline gives CDR1 MGHDK, CDR2 SYGVNS. The CDR3 is 13 amino acids. V was pared by 7 bases and J by 5 bases, with 4 bases of the junction left unmatched. CDR3 DNA sequence: TGTGCCAGCAATCGGGGAGGGACCGGGGAGCTGTTTTTT. Its translation is CASNRGGTGELFF.